Shown below are 31 T cell receptor beta chains from a single sample sequenced in a study of shared clonotypes between healthy human individuals. TCRdb's copy holds only in-frame clones and misses some; the assay was immunoSEQ multiplex PCR. Of a few million clones listed, 90% to 95% are singletons. Sample: naive CD4+ T cells sorted from blood. Documented subset: CD45RA+ positively selected. The receptors stem from a man in his late teens or twenties in good health.

This clone was detected only a few times. This sample also contains other DNA sequences that code for the same CDR3. The CDR3 DNA reads TGTGCCAGCAGCGCAGGACTCTCTGGAAACACCATATATTTT. It yields the protein CASSAGLSGNTIYF. The V call is TRBV9, the J call TRBJ1-3; unclear D gene. The V and J ends lost 3 bases and 0 bases respectively, with 7 bases between them. The CDR3 runs 14 residues. Germline CDR1 reads SGDLS; CDR2 reads YYNGEE.

The sample holds one count of this clone. V is TRBV9 and J is TRBJ2-1; the D gene is possibly TRBD2 (5 bases). This CDR3 is built from 13 residues. Germline CDR1 SGDLS, CDR2 YYNGEE. Trimming removed 2 bases at V and 10 bases at J, with 13 bases between. This CDR3 is CASSVRGEGEQFF. The CDR3 region has the DNA TGTGCCAGCAGCGTCCGCGGTGAGGGAGAGCAGTTCTTC. Based on the CDR3 plus reference TRBV9 and TRBJ2-1, the full variable domain is DSGVTQTPKHLITATGQRVTLRCSPRSGDLSVYWYQQSLDQGLQFLIQYYNGEERAKGNILERFSAQQFPDLHSELNLSSLELGDSALYFCASSVRGEGEQFFGPGTRLTVL.

A remark on this clone: Additional DNA sequences in this sample encode the identical CDR3. The rearrangement joins TRBV6-1 to TRBJ2-7; D is unclear. The V gene's germline CDR1 is MNHNS and CDR2 SASEGT. Trimming pared 4 bases from V and 2 bases from J, leaving 9 bases between. The CDR3 is 13 amino acids. The CDR3 nucleotides read TGTGCCAGCAGTGCAGGTTTTACCTACGAGCAGTACTTC. It yields the protein CASSAGFTYEQYF.

The V gene is TRBV5-1, the J gene TRBJ2-7, with a tentative D call TRBD1 (6 bases). Germline values: CDR1 SGHRS, CDR2 YFSETQ. Trimming took 4 bases from V and 7 from J, leaving 18 bases between them. This CDR3 has 14 residues. The CDR3 nucleotides are TGCGCCAGCAGCCTTTCCGGGACACGGGGAGAGCAGTACTTC. Translated: CASSLSGTRGEQYF.

This chain joins TRBV4-1 and TRBJ1-1; D gene unclear. The CDR3 runs 15 residues. Trimming stripped 4 bases from V and 4 bases from J, with 16 bases between. From germline, CDR1 is MGHRA and CDR2 YSYEKL. The chain's CDR3 is CASSPPQLLGTEAFF. CDR3 bases: TGCGCCAGCAGCCCGCCCCAGCTTCTGGGCACTGAAGCTTTCTTT.

The rearrangement joins TRBV10-1 to TRBJ2-5; no clear D. Germline-derived CDR1 and CDR2 are WNHNN and SYGVQD (reference sequence). V lost 3 bases and J lost 6, with 11 bases in between. The CDR3 loop spans 13 amino acids. CDR3: CASSESPQQTQYF. Written as DNA, the CDR3 is TGCGCCAGCAGTGAATCTCCTCAACAGACCCAGTACTTC.

The chain couples TRBV5-1 to TRBJ2-3; 11 bases are shared with TRBD1. Trimming at V came to 4 bases and at J to 7 bases, leaving 8 bases not matched to a gene. Germline CDR1 is SGHRS and CDR2 is YFSETQ. The CDR3 spans 15 residues. This CDR3 is CASSRGTGGSHTQYF. Here the CDR3 DNA reads TGCGCCAGCAGCCGTGGGACAGGGGGGTCCCATACGCAGTATTTT. The whole variable domain, remainder taken from reference TRBV5-1 and TRBJ2-3, is KAGVTQTPRYLIKTRGQQVTLSCSPISGHRSVSWYQQTPGQGLQFLFEYFSETQRNKGNFPGRFSGRQFSNSRSEMNVSTLELGDSALYLCASSRGTGGSHTQYFGPGTRLTVL.

The chain is built from TRBV7-2 and TRBJ1-3, with D hard to call. There are 16 residues in the CDR3. The ends were cut back, 2 bases at V and 0 bases at J, with 11 bases in the middle. Germline values: CDR1 SGHTA, CDR2 FQGNSA. CDR3 coding DNA: TGTGCCAGCAGCTTATTCCTTGGGAACTCTGGAAACACCATATATTTT. This gives the protein CASSLFLGNSGNTIYF.

The chain links TRBV18 to TRBJ2-7; the D is unclear. Trimming took 2 bases from V and 2 from J, leaving 13 bases between them. Germline V gene lookup returns CDR1 KGHSH and CDR2 LQKENI. The CDR3 covers 15 residues. The CDR3 coding sequence is TGTGCCAGCTCACCAAGGCCCGACGGCCCCTACGAGCAGTACTTC. It is translated as CASSPRPDGPYEQYF.

The CDR3 sequence: CASSLTSGGSDEQFF. CDR3 bases: TGCGCCAGCAGCTTGACTAGCGGGGGGTCCGATGAGCAGTTCTTC. The V call is TRBV5-1, the J call TRBJ2-1, with 12 bases lining up with TRBD2. The V segment lost 1 base and the J segment 8 bases; nucleotides outside the gene matches: 4. CDR1 and CDR2 from the germline V gene are SGHRS and YFSETQ. The CDR3 length is 15 residues.

V and J are TRBV27 and TRBJ1-2; D perhaps matches TRBD1 (6 bases). Germline CDR1 is MNHEY and CDR2 is SMNVEV (reference sequence). V was pared by 5 bases and J by 8 bases, with 15 bases between. The CDR3 covers 13 residues. This chain's CDR3 is CASSEQGTGGYTF. DNA of the CDR3: TGTGCCAGCAGTGAACAGGGTACGGGCGGCTACACCTTC.

This clone has only a few counts. This specimen includes other DNA sequences encoding the same CDR3. The chain combines TRBV2 with TRBJ1-4; no clear D gene. Trimming stripped 4 bases from V and 5 bases from J, with 8 bases between. Germline V gene sequence: CDR1 SNHLY, CDR2 FYNNEI. The CDR3 is 13 residues long. The CDR3 nucleotides read TGTGCCAGCAGTGGGCAGATCAATGAAAAACTGTTTTTT. Protein product: CASSGQINEKLFF. The complete variable domain, with remaining parts taken from reference TRBV2 and TRBJ1-4, reads EPEVTQTPSHQVTQMGQEVILRCVPISNHLYFYWYRQILGQKVEFLVSFYNNEISEKSEIFDDQFSVERPDGSNFTLKIRSTKLEDSAMYFCASSGQINEKLFFGSGTQLSVL.

V is TRBV27 and J is TRBJ1-6, with 9 bases identical to TRBD1. The CDR3 totals 17 residues. Germline lookup yields CDR1 MNHEY and CDR2 SMNVEV (reference sequence). V was pared by 6 bases and J by 9 bases, with 15 bases of the junction left unmatched. CDR3 DNA: TGTGCCAGCAGACCCGTCGCGGGGACAGGGAATTTTTCACCCCTCCACTTT. As protein: CASRPVAGTGNFSPLHF.

This clone turned up a few times. The gene calls are TRBV19 and TRBJ1-5; tentatively, D is TRBD1 (6 bases). The CDR3 consists of 14 residues. Between the trimmed V and J ends, which lost 2 bases and 7 bases, there was a span of 12 bases. The germline gives CDR1 LNHDA, CDR2 SQIVND (reference sequence). CDR3 loop: CASSIQGNRQPQHF. CDR3 DNA: TGTGCCAGTAGTATACAGGGGAACAGACAGCCCCAGCATTTT.

The CDR3 nucleotides are TGTGCCAGTAGTACAGGTGGAAACACCATATATTTT. Amino acids: CASSTGGNTIYF. The chain has TRBV19 and TRBJ1-3, with unresolved D. V was clipped by 4 bases and J by 3 bases, with 4 bases between them. There are 12 residues in the CDR3. Germline CDR1 LNHDA, CDR2 SQIVND (reference sequence). Based on the CDR3 plus reference TRBV19 and TRBJ1-3, the full variable domain is DGGITQSPKYLFRKEGQNVTLSCEQNLNHDAMYWYRQDPGQGLRLIYYSQIVNDFQKGDIAEGYSVSREKKESFPLTVTSAQKNPTAFYLCASSTGGNTIYFGEGSWLTVV.

The chain combines TRBV19 with TRBJ1-5; 12 nucleotides line up with TRBD1. CDR1 LNHDA and CDR2 SQIVND come from the germline V gene (reference sequence). After removal of 10 bases from V and 6 bases from J, the junction contained 10 bases not matched to a gene. This CDR3 has 15 residues. The CDR3 region has the DNA TGTGCCACCGGGGTGGGACAGGGGGCTTCTCAGCCCCAGCATTTT. It yields the protein CATGVGQGASQPQHF.

Turning to this clone: Different DNA sequences within this sample yield the same CDR3. CDR3: CASSQERLNTEAFF. CDR3 sequence (DNA): TGCGCCAGCAGCCAAGAGAGATTGAACACTGAAGCTTTCTTT. The gene calls are TRBV4-1 and TRBJ1-1; no reliable D call. Germline CDR1 is MGHRA and CDR2 is YSYEKL. Trimming took off 0 bases at V and 0 bases at J, with 5 bases between the two ends. CDR3 length equals 14 residues.

V usage is TRBV2 and J usage is TRBJ2-7; no clear D gene. The V gene's germline CDR1 is SNHLY and CDR2 FYNNEI. The CDR3 covers 12 residues. With 7 bases removed from V and 2 bases from J, the gap between germline ends came to 9 bases. The CDR3 region has the DNA TGTGCCAGCAAGGGCAGTACCTACGAGCAGTACTTC. Translated, it gives CASKGSTYEQYF.

The chain carries TRBV29-1 and TRBJ1-2; D is unclear. CDR3 size: 13 residues. From germline, CDR1 is SQVTM and CDR2 ANQGSEA. Trimming took 0 bases from V and 8 from J, leaving 13 bases between them. The CDR3 loop is CSVEDLRERGYTF. CDR3 DNA sequence: TGCAGCGTTGAAGATCTTAGAGAGCGGGGCTACACCTTC. The full variable domain, its missing parts supplied by reference TRBV29-1 and TRBJ1-2, is SAVISQKPSRDICQRGTSLTIQCQVDSQVTMMFWYRQQPGQSLTLIATANQGSEATYESGFVIDKFPISRPNLTFSTLTVSNMSPEDSSIYLCSVEDLRERGYTFGSGTRLTVV.

J is TRBJ2-7 and V is TRBV9, with 7 bases matching TRBD2. The V and J ends lost 0 bases and 0 bases, in that order; junction bases with no gene match: 3. The CDR3 has 15 amino acids. The germline gives CDR1 SGDLS, CDR2 YYNGEE. The CDR3 loop is CASSVGREASYEQYF. The CDR3 DNA is TGTGCCAGCAGCGTAGGACGGGAGGCCTCCTACGAGCAGTACTTC.

With regard to this clone: Other DNA sequences in the sample encode the same CDR3. The chain has TRBV18 and TRBJ1-1, with D perhaps TRBD1 (6 bases). V was cut by 3 bases and J by 4 bases, with 12 bases left in between. Germline CDR1 reads KGHSH; CDR2 reads LQKENI. The CDR3 runs 14 residues. The CDR3 coding sequence is TGTGCCAGCTCACCCCAGGGGCTTGGCACTGAAGCTTTCTTT. It translates to CASSPQGLGTEAFF.

The chain recombines TRBV25-1 with TRBJ2-3, with D perhaps matching TRBD2 (5 bases). Trimming cost V 1 base and J 4 bases, with 18 bases left between them. In germline, CDR1 is MGHDK, CDR2 SYGVNS. The CDR3 has 17 residues. The CDR3 region has the DNA TGTGCCAGCAGTGAATGGAGGACCACTGTTAGTCCAGATACGCAGTATTTT. Amino acid sequence: CASSEWRTTVSPDTQYF.

The CDR3 protein is CSVSGGTSNQPQHF. DNA of the CDR3: TGCAGCGTTTCCGGGGGGACCAGCAATCAGCCCCAGCATTTT. The chain recombines TRBV29-1 with TRBJ1-5, with D possibly being TRBD1 (5 bases). The CDR3 covers 14 residues. Trimming left V 5 bases short and J 1 base short, with 12 bases between. Germline V gives CDR1 SQVTM, CDR2 ANQGSEA.

This chain links TRBV19 with TRBJ2-5; D may be TRBD1 or TRBD2 (5 bases each). The CDR3 consists of 15 residues. Germline loops: CDR1 LNHDA, CDR2 SQIVND (reference sequence). Trimming stripped 5 bases from V and 3 bases from J, with 16 bases between. The DNA of the CDR3 is TGTGCCAGTAGTGTCTATGGGGGTATTGAAGAGACCCAGTACTTC. Residues: CASSVYGGIEETQYF. Drawing the rest from reference TRBV19 and TRBJ2-5, the complete variable domain is DGGITQSPKYLFRKEGQNVTLSCEQNLNHDAMYWYRQDPGQGLRLIYYSQIVNDFQKGDIAEGYSVSREKKESFPLTVTSAQKNPTAFYLCASSVYGGIEETQYFGPGTRLLVL.

The V gene is TRBV11-2, the J gene TRBJ2-7, with a tentative D call TRBD1 (5 bases). Germline CDR1 SGHAT, CDR2 FQNNGV. CDR3 length: 14 residues. V lost 5 bases and J 2 bases, leaving 13 bases between the germline ends. The CDR3 region is CASSLSPGTYEQYF. In DNA, the CDR3 is TGTGCCAGCAGCCTTAGCCCAGGGACCTACGAGCAGTACTTC.

In its sample, this clone was seen once. The chain couples TRBV6-1 to TRBJ1-2, with TRBD1 matching over 7 bases. J gave up 5 bases and V 6 bases, and 12 bases lay outside the gene matches. Germline values: CDR1 MNHNS, CDR2 SASEGT. The CDR3 spans 15 residues. This chain's CDR3 is CASSGLRQGGYGYTF. DNA for the CDR3: TGTGCCAGCAGCGGGCTAAGACAGGGCGGGTATGGCTACACCTTC.

The chain has TRBV12-5 and TRBJ2-1; D perhaps matches TRBD2 (6 bases). The ends were cut back, 6 bases at V and 3 bases at J, with 15 bases in the middle. The CDR3 spans 15 residues. Germline CDR1 LGHNT, CDR2 FRNRAP. The CDR3 sequence is CASGLLASDYNEQFF. As DNA, the CDR3 is TGTGCTAGTGGCCTTCTAGCGAGTGACTACAATGAGCAGTTCTTC.

The gene calls are TRBV15 and TRBJ2-3; D is unresolved. Looked up from germline, CDR1 is LNHNV and CDR2 is YYDKDF (reference sequence). This CDR3 region has 13 residues. With 5 bases removed from V and 0 bases from J, the gap between germline ends came to 6 bases. The CDR3 loop is CATSSRSTDTQYF. CDR3 DNA: TGTGCCACCAGCTCCCGGAGCACAGATACGCAGTATTTT.

This clone appeared a few times. The V call is TRBV19, the J call TRBJ2-7; unclear D gene. Trimming took 5 bases from V and 3 from J, leaving 11 bases between them. From germline, CDR1 is LNHDA and CDR2 SQIVND (reference sequence). The CDR3 runs 13 residues. The CDR3: CASSRRAYYEQYF. The CDR3 DNA is TGTGCCAGTAGTCGAAGGGCCTACTACGAGCAGTACTTC.

The chain uses TRBV7-9 and TRBJ1-1, with a tentative D call TRBD1 (5 bases). V lost 0 bases and J 5 bases, leaving 10 bases between the germline ends. The CDR3 length is 14 residues. The germline V gene encodes CDR1 SEHNR and CDR2 FQNEAQ (reference sequence). The CDR3 region is CASSLAEGITEAFF. CDR3 bases: TGTGCCAGCAGCTTAGCCGAGGGGATTACTGAAGCTTTCTTT.

J is TRBJ2-2 and V is TRBV19, with a weak D call TRBD2 (5 bases). The germline CDR1 and CDR2 sequences are LNHDA and SQIVND (reference sequence). The CDR3 length is 18 residues. V lost 3 bases and J lost 0, with 17 bases in between. The CDR3 here is CASSIPRTGLANTGELFF. CDR3 bases: TGTGCCAGTAGTATTCCCAGAACCGGACTCGCGAACACCGGGGAGCTGTTTTTT.